This T cell receptor (beta chain) originates from a study of T cells in Graves' hyperthyroidism and ophthalmopathy. Study observations and caveats: Within blood appeared most thyroid clonotypes that had expanded above 0.001. Ophthalmopathy was separated from stable hyperthyroidism by a 13 V-J model.

The study defined stable Graves' hyperthyroidism as no ophthalmopathy progression within 18 months. The authors took PBMCs from roughly 9.5 ml fresh peripheral blood. This clonotype turned up a few times. Its antigen remains unknown. A much larger clone differs from this one at a single base, so this may be a read error. RNA transcripts gave rise to amplified TCR beta CDR3 regions. An initial round of RT-PCR targeting the TCR CDR3 relied on the HTBI primer set. TCRdb re-called the multiplex PCR reads with MiXCR, one entry per CDR3 protein. This sample has about 560,000 distinct CDR3 sequences, with 16% found just once. From germline, CDR1 is SEHNR and CDR2 FQNEAQ (reference sequence). V was pared by 1 base and J by 2 bases, with 9 bases between. This CDR3 is 14 amino acids long.

The sequencing sample was made of blood. This clonotype was sampled from a woman between 18 and 30 years old with Graves' hyperthyroidism. The genes are TRBV7-9 and TRBJ2-7; D gene uncertain. CDR3 in amino acids: CASSLVAIPYEQYF. In DNA, the CDR3 is TGTGCCAGCAGCTTAGTCGCTATCCCCTACGAGCAGTACTTC.